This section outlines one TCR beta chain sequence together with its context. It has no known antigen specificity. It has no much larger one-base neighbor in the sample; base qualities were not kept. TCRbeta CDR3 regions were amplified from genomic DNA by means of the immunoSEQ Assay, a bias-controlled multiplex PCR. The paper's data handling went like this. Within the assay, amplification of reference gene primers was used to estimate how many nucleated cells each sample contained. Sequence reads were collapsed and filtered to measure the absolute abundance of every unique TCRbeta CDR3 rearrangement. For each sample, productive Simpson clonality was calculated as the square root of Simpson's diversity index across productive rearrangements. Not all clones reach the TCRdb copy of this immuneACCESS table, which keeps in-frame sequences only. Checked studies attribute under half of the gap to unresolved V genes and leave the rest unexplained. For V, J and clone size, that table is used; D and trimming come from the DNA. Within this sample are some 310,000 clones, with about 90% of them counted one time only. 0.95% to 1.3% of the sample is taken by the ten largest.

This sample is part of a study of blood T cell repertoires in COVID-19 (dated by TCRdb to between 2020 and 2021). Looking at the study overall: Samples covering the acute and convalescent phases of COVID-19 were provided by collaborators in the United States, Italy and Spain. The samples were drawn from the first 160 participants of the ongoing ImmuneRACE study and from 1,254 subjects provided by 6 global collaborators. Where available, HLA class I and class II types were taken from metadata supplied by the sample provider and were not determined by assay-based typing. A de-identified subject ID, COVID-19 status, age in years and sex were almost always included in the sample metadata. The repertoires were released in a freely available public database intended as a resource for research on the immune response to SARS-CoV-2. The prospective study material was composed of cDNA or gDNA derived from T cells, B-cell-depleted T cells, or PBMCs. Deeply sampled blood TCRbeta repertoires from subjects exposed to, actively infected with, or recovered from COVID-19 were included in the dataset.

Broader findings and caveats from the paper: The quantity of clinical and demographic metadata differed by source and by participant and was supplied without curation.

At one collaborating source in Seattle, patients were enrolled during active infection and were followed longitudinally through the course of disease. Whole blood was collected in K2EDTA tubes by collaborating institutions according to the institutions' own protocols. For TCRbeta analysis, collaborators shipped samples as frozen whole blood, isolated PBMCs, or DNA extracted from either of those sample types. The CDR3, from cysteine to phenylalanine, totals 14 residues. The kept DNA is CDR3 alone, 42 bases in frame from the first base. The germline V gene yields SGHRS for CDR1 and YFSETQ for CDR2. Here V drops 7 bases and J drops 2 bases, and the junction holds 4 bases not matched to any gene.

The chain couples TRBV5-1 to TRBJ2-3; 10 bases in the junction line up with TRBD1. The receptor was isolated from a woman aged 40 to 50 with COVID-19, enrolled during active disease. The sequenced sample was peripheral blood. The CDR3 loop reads CASRQGAATDTQYF. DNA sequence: TGCGCCAGCCGACAGGGGGCGGCCACAGATACGCAGTATTTT.